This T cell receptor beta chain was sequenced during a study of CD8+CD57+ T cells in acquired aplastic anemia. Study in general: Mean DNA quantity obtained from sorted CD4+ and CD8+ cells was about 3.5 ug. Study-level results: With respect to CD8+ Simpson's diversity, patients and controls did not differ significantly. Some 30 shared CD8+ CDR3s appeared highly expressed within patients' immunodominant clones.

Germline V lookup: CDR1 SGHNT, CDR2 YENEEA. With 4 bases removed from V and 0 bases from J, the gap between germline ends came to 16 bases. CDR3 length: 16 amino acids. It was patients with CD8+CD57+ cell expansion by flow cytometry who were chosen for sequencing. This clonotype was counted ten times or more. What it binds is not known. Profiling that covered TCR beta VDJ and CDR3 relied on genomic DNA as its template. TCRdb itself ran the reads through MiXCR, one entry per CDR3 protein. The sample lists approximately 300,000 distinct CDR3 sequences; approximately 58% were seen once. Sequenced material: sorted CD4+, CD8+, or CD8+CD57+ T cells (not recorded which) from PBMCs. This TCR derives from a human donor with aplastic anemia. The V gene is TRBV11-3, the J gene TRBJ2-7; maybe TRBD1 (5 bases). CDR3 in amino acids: CASSSYRPLHSYEQYF. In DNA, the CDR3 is TGTGCCAGCAGCTCCTACAGGCCCCTACACTCCTACGAGCAGTACTTC.